Here is one T cell receptor beta chain with its context. Trimming removed 5 bases at V and 7 bases at J, with 24 bases between. The germline V gene encodes CDR1 SGHAT and CDR2 FQNNGV. The CDR3 runs 16 residues. This sample stems from a study of shared T cell receptors in the human thymus. Assay used: immunoSEQ multiplex PCR; TCRdb lists only in-frame clones, some missing. The sample lists under 850,000 clones, roughly 90% occurring once. This sample was shared with a second study, whose subject was human thymus T cells. This second report adds: Donors were healthy Finnish infants having corrective surgery for congenital heart defects. Corrective cardiac surgery supplied the resected thymus tissue. Biased V and J segment usage appeared in thymus and peripheral blood. Thymic TCR repertoires of unrelated people reportedly overlapped highly.

Sequenced: thymocytes. This TCR was sampled from a boy younger than two with a congenital heart defect. This chain links TRBV11-2 with TRBJ2-7; a weak D match, TRBD2 (5 bases). The CDR3 bases are TGTGCCAGCAGCAACCGACAACGGGGATGTTCTTGGGAGCAGTACTTC. This encodes CASSNRQRGCSWEQYF.